Below, 21 T cell receptor beta chains from the same sample are listed, as sequenced in a study of blood T cell repertoires in COVID-19. Profiled with immunoSEQ multiplex PCR; TCRdb holds only in-frame clones, not every one. Altogether over 200,000 clones are present, roughly 90% being singletons, with the ten largest covering more than 0.7%. Specimen: peripheral blood. The receptors here all came from a man between 60 and 75 years old with COVID-19, enrolled during active disease.

The count of this clone is one. The rearrangement joins TRBV19 to TRBJ1-1; D is perhaps TRBD1 (6 bases). The CDR3 spans 12 residues. With 7 bases removed from V and 5 bases from J, the gap between germline ends came to 11 bases. Looked up from germline, CDR1 is LNHDA and CDR2 is SQIVND (reference sequence). The DNA of the CDR3 is TGTGCCAGTACTACAGGGCGAACTGAAGCTTTCTTT. Amino acids: CASTTGRTEAFF. Full variable domain (outside the CDR3, taken from reference TRBV19 and TRBJ1-1): DGGITQSPKYLFRKEGQNVTLSCEQNLNHDAMYWYRQDPGQGLRLIYYSQIVNDFQKGDIAEGYSVSREKKESFPLTVTSAQKNPTAFYLCASTTGRTEAFFGQGTRLTVV.

The genes are TRBV3-1 (or the pseudogene TRBV3-2) and TRBJ2-3, with 13 bases aligning to TRBD2. CDR1 is LGHDT and CDR2 is YNNKEL in the germline V gene (reference sequence). V dropped 5 bases and J dropped 4; count of bases not matched to a gene: 3. The CDR3 has 15 amino acids. The CDR3 region has the DNA TGTGCCAGCAGCATGACTAGCGGGGGGCCAGATACGCAGTATTTT. Translation: CASSMTSGGPDTQYF.

This chain joins TRBV10-2 and TRBJ1-1; a weak D match, TRBD1 (6 bases). The V gene lost 6 bases and the J gene lost 1 base, with 12 bases spanning the gap. Germline CDR1 is WSHSY and CDR2 is SAAADI. The CDR3 is 14 amino acids. DNA of the CDR3: TGCGCCAGCAGAGGGGACACCGGGAACACTGAAGCTTTCTTT. This gives the protein CASRGDTGNTEAFF.

CDR3 nucleotide sequence: TGTGCCAGCAGCGAACGACAGACTTTCTACGAGCAGTACTTC. Residues: CASSERQTFYEQYF. The chain employs TRBV11-2 and TRBJ2-7; the D gene is possibly TRBD1 (5 bases). This CDR3 is built from 14 residues. The V end was cut by 5 bases, the J end by 3 bases, with 14 bases between. Germline V gives CDR1 SGHAT, CDR2 FQNNGV.

The rearrangement joins TRBV6-5 to TRBJ1-6; possibly TRBD1 for D (5 bases). V dropped 6 bases and J dropped 2 bases, with 11 bases sitting between them. This CDR3 is built from 15 residues. Germline CDR1 is MNHEY and CDR2 is SVGAGI. Here the CDR3 DNA reads TGTGCCAGCAGCCCGACAGATACCTATAATTCACCCCTCCACTTT. It encodes CASSPTDTYNSPLHF.

The rearrangement uses TRBV30 and TRBJ1-3, with D tentatively TRBD1 (5 bases). There are 15 residues in the CDR3. Germline V gives CDR1 GTSNPN, CDR2 SVGIG (reference sequence). Trimming removed 0 bases from V and 6 bases from J, with 15 bases in between. CDR3 residues: CAWSVRGISVNTIYF. In DNA, the CDR3 is TGTGCCTGGAGTGTAAGGGGTATCAGTGTAAACACCATATATTTT.

The chain recombines TRBV29-1 with TRBJ1-3, with D possibly being TRBD1 (6 bases). Germline V gene lookup returns CDR1 SQVTM and CDR2 ANQGSEA. The ends were cut back, 6 bases at V and 0 bases at J, with 12 bases in the middle. The CDR3 extends over 14 amino acids. The CDR3 is CSVVDSSSGNTIYF. The CDR3 nucleotides are TGCAGCGTCGTGGACAGCAGCTCTGGAAACACCATATATTTT.

This chain joins TRBV3-1 (or the pseudogene TRBV3-2) and TRBJ1-6; D gene ambiguous. The CDR3 has 13 amino acids. With 3 bases removed from V and 11 bases from J, the gap between germline ends came to 11 bases. Per the germline V gene, CDR1 is LGHDT and CDR2 is YNNKEL (reference sequence). CDR3 DNA sequence: TGTGCCAGCAGCCACCCGGGGTCAACACCCCTCCACTTT. Its protein product is CASSHPGSTPLHF.

The count of this clone is one. The chain is built from TRBV6-5 and TRBJ1-6; tentative D call: TRBD1 (5 bases). Germline CDR1 and CDR2: MNHEY and SVGAGI. The CDR3 consists of 14 residues. V dropped 6 bases and J dropped 11 bases, with 17 bases sitting between them. CDR3 sequence: CASRNTEAGPPLHF. The CDR3 bases are TGTGCCAGCAGGAACACAGAGGCGGGGCCACCCCTCCACTTT.

The chain carries TRBV7-9 and TRBJ1-1, with 7 bases identical to TRBD1. The germline V gene has CDR1 SEHNR and CDR2 FQNEAQ (reference sequence). This CDR3 has 13 amino acids. With 1 base clipped from V and 11 bases from J, the junction kept 7 bases outside the gene matches. The chain's CDR3 is CASSLGAQGNAFF. CDR3 DNA: TGTGCCAGCAGCTTAGGGGCACAGGGGAATGCTTTCTTT.

The chain links TRBV5-5 to TRBJ2-1, with a weak D call TRBD2 (6 bases). The CDR3 has 15 amino acids. Per the germline V gene, CDR1 is SGHKS and CDR2 is YYEKEE (reference sequence). V lost 4 bases and J lost 7, with 18 bases in between. CDR3 in DNA: TGTGCCAGCAGCGCCCGTCAAGGGACTCCGAATGAGCAGTTCTTC. This encodes CASSARQGTPNEQFF.

The V call is TRBV11-2, the J call TRBJ1-1; D not certain. This CDR3 has 16 residues. Trimming took 1 base from V and 5 from J, leaving 17 bases between them. Germline lookup yields CDR1 SGHAT and CDR2 FQNNGV. This chain's CDR3 is CASSLGLRTSGTEAFF. The CDR3 DNA reads TGTGCCAGCAGCTTAGGCCTTCGAACCTCGGGTACTGAAGCTTTCTTT.

This rearrangement joins TRBV24-1 to TRBJ1-4; D may be TRBD1 (5 bases). The CDR3 sequence is 14 residues long. Trimming removed 5 bases at V and 5 bases at J, with 11 bases between. CDR1 and CDR2 from the germline V gene are KGHDR and SFDVKD. CDR3 sequence reads: CATSVGQGNEKLFF. In DNA form, the CDR3 reads TGTGCCACCAGTGTGGGGCAGGGCAATGAAAAACTGTTTTTT.

This rearrangement joins TRBV7-2 to TRBJ2-1, with 8 nucleotides matching TRBD2. The CDR3 sequence is 14 residues long. Trimming took 5 bases from V and 10 from J; bases not matched to a gene: 10. The germline V gene encodes CDR1 SGHTA and CDR2 FQGNSA. The CDR3 nucleotides read TGTGCCAGCAGCGGACCGGGACTAGTCGGAGAGCAGTTCTTC. Amino acids: CASSGPGLVGEQFF.

The rearrangement joins TRBV28 to TRBJ1-5; 7 bases are shared with TRBD1. CDR1 MDHEN and CDR2 SYDVKM come from the germline V gene. The CDR3 contains 15 residues. After removal of 6 bases from V and 1 base from J, the junction contained 6 bases not matched to a gene. CDR3 protein: CASRPGGFSNQPQHF. CDR3 nucleotide sequence: TGTGCCAGCAGACCAGGGGGTTTCAGCAATCAGCCCCAGCATTTT. The variable domain in full, completed from reference TRBV28 and TRBJ1-5, reads DVKVTQSSRYLVKRTGEKVFLECVQDMDHENMFWYRQDPGLGLRLIYFSYDVKMKEKGDIPEGYSVSREKKERFSLILESASTNQTSMYLCASRPGGFSNQPQHFGDGTRLSIL.

This chain connects TRBV7-2 to TRBJ2-1; the match to TRBD2 covers 9 bases. The CDR3 sequence is 17 residues long. V was pared by 5 bases and J by 4 bases, with 12 bases of the junction left unmatched. Germline V gene lookup returns CDR1 SGHTA and CDR2 FQGNSA. CDR3 DNA: TGTGCCAGCAGCAAGAGTTTAGCGGGAGCAATTTACAATGAGCAGTTCTTC. Translation: CASSKSLAGAIYNEQFF.

The chain uses TRBV5-4 and TRBJ2-7, with unresolved D. This CDR3 contains 14 residues. Germline CDR1 and CDR2: SGHNT and YYREEE (reference sequence). V was clipped by 2 bases and J by 1 base, with 10 bases between them. The CDR3 DNA is TGTGCCAGCAGCTTTGGCAGATCATCCTACGAGCAGTACTTC. This translates into CASSFGRSSYEQYF. The full variable domain, in which reference TRBV5-4 and TRBJ2-7 provide the parts outside the CDR3, is ETGVTQSPTHLIKTRGQQVTLRCSSQSGHNTVSWYQQALGQGPQFIFQYYREEENGRGNFPPRFSGLQFPNYSSELNVNALELDDSALYLCASSFGRSSYEQYFGPGTRLTVT.

V usage is TRBV5-4 and J usage is TRBJ2-1, with 13 bases matching TRBD2. The germline V gene has CDR1 SGHNT and CDR2 YYREEE (reference sequence). V was pared by 4 bases and J by 2 bases, with 3 bases of the junction left unmatched. CDR3 size: 16 residues. The CDR3 coding sequence is TGTGCCAGCAGCCCTACTAGCGGGGGGGCCTACAATGAGCAGTTCTTC. Amino acid sequence: CASSPTSGGAYNEQFF. Full variable domain (missing parts from reference TRBV5-4 and TRBJ2-1): ETGVTQSPTHLIKTRGQQVTLRCSSQSGHNTVSWYQQALGQGPQFIFQYYREEENGRGNFPPRFSGLQFPNYSSELNVNALELDDSALYLCASSPTSGGAYNEQFFGPGTRLTVL.

The rearrangement links TRBV6-6 to TRBJ2-1; no clear D. V lost 2 bases, J lost 4 bases, and 12 bases lay in between. Germline CDR1 and CDR2: MNHNY and SVGAGI (reference sequence). CDR3 length: 15 residues. The CDR3 spells CASSYAGWPYNEQFF. CDR3 in DNA: TGTGCCAGCAGTTACGCCGGGTGGCCTTACAATGAGCAGTTCTTC.

The V and J genes are TRBV5-1 and TRBJ2-1; 9 nucleotides agree with TRBD2. There are 15 residues in the CDR3. V lost 1 base and J lost 6; bases outside the gene matches: 5. In germline, CDR1 is SGHRS, CDR2 YFSETQ. In DNA form, the CDR3 reads TGCGCCAGCAGCTTGAGTCTAGCGGGATCCAATGAGCAGTTCTTC. Its protein is CASSLSLAGSNEQFF.

Regarding this clone: At the DNA level, this CDR3 is encoded by other sequences in the same sample as well. The chain uses TRBV5-1 and TRBJ2-7, with a tentative D call TRBD1 (6 bases). The CDR3 runs to 15 residues. Trimming left V 3 bases short and J 0 bases short, with 13 bases between. The V gene's germline CDR1 is SGHRS and CDR2 YFSETQ. Written as DNA, the CDR3 is TGCGCCAGCAGCTCACAGGGCTTATCCTCCTACGAGCAGTACTTC. Translating gives CASSSQGLSSYEQYF. The variable domain in full, with the rest retrieved from reference TRBV5-1 and TRBJ2-7, is KAGVTQTPRYLIKTRGQQVTLSCSPISGHRSVSWYQQTPGQGLQFLFEYFSETQRNKGNFPGRFSGRQFSNSRSEMNVSTLELGDSALYLCASSSQGLSSYEQYFGPGTRLTVT.